These T cell receptor beta chains were read from a single sample in a study of shared clonotypes between healthy human individuals. Sequencing used immunoSEQ multiplex PCR; TCRdb keeps in-frame clones, though not all of them. The sample carries more than 550,000 clones, about nine tenths recorded once. Sequencing input: memory CD8+ T cells from PBMCs. These receptors all come from a man younger than 30 in good health. Some clones in this sample may be carry-over from other donors' samples. Each CDR3 is given with its conserved first and last residue. The D gene is left open where the match is weak. Some rows mark clone size as missing; the rest say once, few, many or name a class of expanded clone.

cdr3_aa: CAVGREEGTGELFF
cdr3_nt: TGTGCCGTAGGTAGGGAGGAGGGCACCGGGGAGCTGTTTTTT
j_call: TRBJ2-2
v_call: TRBV25-1
clone_size: NA
d_call: NA

cdr3_aa: CASRKTDFYEQYF
cdr3_nt: TGTGCCAGCCGCAAAACAGATTTCTACGAGCAGTACTTC
j_call: TRBJ2-7
v_call: TRBV28
clone_size: once
d_call: NA

cdr3_aa: CASSQAFSISHYEQYF
cdr3_nt: TGCGCCAGCAGCCAAGCCTTTAGTATTTCCCATTACGAGCAGTACTTC
j_call: TRBJ2-7
v_call: TRBV4-3
clone_size: NA
d_call: NA

cdr3_aa: CASSPPGGLYNEQFF
cdr3_nt: TGTGCCAGCAGCCCCCCCGGCGGCCTCTACAATGAGCAGTTCTTC
j_call: TRBJ2-1
v_call: TRBV11-2
clone_size: once
d_call: NA

cdr3_aa: CASSVGGPAYEQYF
cdr3_nt: TGTGCCAGCAGCGTAGGTGGCCCGGCCTACGAGCAGTACTTC
j_call: TRBJ2-7
v_call: TRBV9
clone_size: NA
d_call: NA

cdr3_aa: CASSTRDYTWAGNTIYF
cdr3_nt: TGTGCCAGCAGCACCAGGGACTACACATGGGCTGGAAACACCATATATTTT
j_call: TRBJ1-3
v_call: TRBV7-8
clone_size: NA
d_call: NA

cdr3_aa: CASSFSLSGYTYEQYF
cdr3_nt: TGTGCCAGCAGTTTCAGCCTCAGCGGATATACCTACGAGCAGTACTTC
j_call: TRBJ2-7
v_call: TRBV28
clone_size: NA
d_call: NA

cdr3_aa: CASSLDGSGRNEQFF
cdr3_nt: TGTGCCAGCAGCTTAGATGGCAGCGGGAGGAATGAGCAGTTCTTC
j_call: TRBJ2-1
v_call: TRBV7-3
clone_size: NA
d_call: TRBD2

cdr3_aa: CASSDLPAAEQFF
cdr3_nt: TGCGCCAGCAGTGATTTACCCGCTGCAGAGCAGTTCTTC
j_call: TRBJ2-1
v_call: TRBV10-1
clone_size: once
d_call: NA

cdr3_aa: CASSPREQTLYEQYF
cdr3_nt: TGTGCCAGCAGCCCCCGGGAACAAACCCTCTACGAGCAGTACTTC
j_call: TRBJ2-7
v_call: TRBV4-2
clone_size: NA
d_call: NA

cdr3_aa: CASSLSFPGVTQETQYF
cdr3_nt: TGTGCCAGCAGTTTATCGTTTCCGGGGGTCACTCAAGAGACCCAGTACTTC
j_call: TRBJ2-5
v_call: TRBV27
clone_size: NA
d_call: NA

cdr3_aa: CASGREGNEQFF
cdr3_nt: TGTGCCAGCGGGCGGGAGGGGAATGAGCAGTTCTTC
j_call: TRBJ2-1
v_call: TRBV9
clone_size: NA
d_call: TRBD2

cdr3_aa: CASKGSLSGRAPGELFF
cdr3_nt: TGTGCCAGCAAGGGATCTCTTAGTGGGAGGGCCCCCGGGGAGCTGTTTTTT
j_call: TRBJ2-2
v_call: TRBV27
clone_size: NA
d_call: TRBD2

cdr3_aa: CASSPVDSPLHF
cdr3_nt: TGTGCCAGCAGTCCCGTGGATTCACCCCTCCACTTT
j_call: TRBJ1-6
v_call: TRBV9
clone_size: NA
d_call: NA

cdr3_aa: CASSLSSRGGEQYF
cdr3_nt: TGTGCCAGCAGTCTCTCCTCCAGGGGGGGCGAGCAGTACTTC
j_call: TRBJ2-7
v_call: TRBV27
clone_size: NA
d_call: NA

cdr3_aa: CASSAQGAIFEQYF
cdr3_nt: TGTGCCAGCAGCGCTCAGGGGGCGATTTTCGAGCAGTACTTC
j_call: TRBJ2-7
v_call: TRBV7-9
clone_size: NA
d_call: TRBD1

cdr3_aa: CASTSGGGFYGYTF
cdr3_nt: TGTGCCAGCACCTCAGGGGGAGGGTTTTATGGCTACACCTTC
j_call: TRBJ1-2
v_call: TRBV9
clone_size: NA
d_call: TRBD1

cdr3_aa: CASSPRGGPVGDTQYF
cdr3_nt: TGTGCCAGCAGCCCAAGGGGAGGGCCGGTAGGAGATACGCAGTATTTT
j_call: TRBJ2-3
v_call: TRBV11-2
clone_size: NA
d_call: TRBD2

cdr3_aa: CASSLSYSYNEQFF
cdr3_nt: TGTGCCAGCAGCTTAAGCTACTCCTACAATGAGCAGTTCTTC
j_call: TRBJ2-1
v_call: TRBV11-3
clone_size: NA
d_call: NA

cdr3_aa: CASSTRDSLEQYF
cdr3_nt: TGTGCCAGCAGCACCCGGGACAGTCTGGAGCAGTACTTC
j_call: TRBJ2-7
v_call: TRBV21-1
clone_size: NA
d_call: NA

cdr3_aa: CASSSYRGKDYGYTF
cdr3_nt: TGCGCCAGCAGCTCCTACAGGGGGAAAGACTATGGCTACACCTTC
j_call: TRBJ1-2
v_call: TRBV5-1
clone_size: NA
d_call: TRBD1

cdr3_aa: CASSLGDSSGNTIYF
cdr3_nt: TGTGCCAGCAGCCTAGGGGACAGCTCTGGAAACACCATATATTTT
j_call: TRBJ1-3
v_call: TRBV7-7
clone_size: NA
d_call: TRBD1

cdr3_aa: CATEAGGASREDEQYF
cdr3_nt: TGTGCCACCGAGGCAGGGGGCGCGTCGCGAGAGGACGAGCAGTACTTC
j_call: TRBJ2-7
v_call: TRBV7-2
clone_size: NA
d_call: TRBD1

cdr3_aa: CASSRVYTNYGYTF
cdr3_nt: TGTGCCAGCAGTCGGGTATACACTAACTATGGCTACACCTTC
j_call: TRBJ1-2
v_call: TRBV28
clone_size: NA
d_call: NA

cdr3_aa: CASSFLLSGQGVDEQFF
cdr3_nt: TGTGCCAGCAGCTTTCTTCTATCAGGACAGGGGGTCGATGAGCAGTTCTTC
j_call: TRBJ2-1
v_call: TRBV7-9
clone_size: NA
d_call: TRBD1

cdr3_aa: CASRGSSGYGYTF
cdr3_nt: TGTGCCAGCCGGGGATCTAGTGGCTATGGCTACACCTTC
j_call: TRBJ1-2
v_call: TRBV9
clone_size: NA
d_call: NA

cdr3_aa: CASSQTGPETQYF
cdr3_nt: TGTGCCAGCAGTCAGACAGGGCCGGAGACCCAGTACTTC
j_call: TRBJ2-5
v_call: TRBV7-2
clone_size: NA
d_call: TRBD1

cdr3_aa: CASSVTIRETLAKNIQYF
cdr3_nt: TGTGCCAGCAGTGTTACGATCCGGGAAACGCTAGCCAAAAACATTCAGTACTTC
j_call: TRBJ2-4
v_call: TRBV2
clone_size: NA
d_call: NA

cdr3_aa: CASSFNRGMSWGEQYF
cdr3_nt: TGTGCCAGCAGCTTTAACAGGGGCATGTCTTGGGGCGAGCAGTACTTC
j_call: TRBJ2-7
v_call: TRBV7-8
clone_size: NA
d_call: TRBD1

cdr3_aa: CASSARQGPTFEKLFF
cdr3_nt: TGTGCCAGCAGTGCCCGACAGGGACCCACTTTTGAAAAACTGTTTTTT
j_call: TRBJ1-4
v_call: TRBV25-1
clone_size: NA
d_call: TRBD1

cdr3_aa: CASSSALRNTEAFF
cdr3_nt: TGTGCCAGCAGCTCCGCGCTACGGAACACTGAAGCTTTCTTT
j_call: TRBJ1-1
v_call: TRBV7-9
clone_size: NA
d_call: NA

cdr3_aa: CASSVGATSGRGMEETQYF
cdr3_nt: TGTGCCAGCAGCGTAGGGGCGACTAGCGGGAGGGGAATGGAAGAGACCCAGTACTTC
j_call: TRBJ2-5
v_call: TRBV9
clone_size: NA
d_call: TRBD2

cdr3_aa: CAWSDVGAEQYF
cdr3_nt: TGTGCCTGGAGTGATGTTGGGGCCGAGCAGTACTTC
j_call: TRBJ2-7
v_call: TRBV30
clone_size: NA
d_call: NA

cdr3_aa: CASSQAASGRAGNEQFF
cdr3_nt: TGTGCCAGCAGCCAAGCGGCTAGCGGGAGGGCCGGGAATGAGCAGTTCTTC
j_call: TRBJ2-1
v_call: TRBV4-2
clone_size: NA
d_call: TRBD2

cdr3_aa: CASSVTAGRGDYGYTF
cdr3_nt: TGTGCCAGCAGCGTAACCGCGGGCAGGGGAGACTATGGCTACACCTTC
j_call: TRBJ1-2
v_call: TRBV9
clone_size: NA
d_call: NA

cdr3_aa: CASSVPGTEAFF
cdr3_nt: TGTGCCAGCAGCGTTCCGGGCACTGAAGCTTTCTTT
j_call: TRBJ1-1
v_call: TRBV9
clone_size: NA
d_call: NA

cdr3_aa: CASSGRDRKETQYF
cdr3_nt: TGTGCCAGCAGTGGCAGGGACAGAAAAGAGACCCAGTACTTC
j_call: TRBJ2-5
v_call: TRBV2
clone_size: NA
d_call: TRBD1

cdr3_aa: CASSRTSGSTHEQYF
cdr3_nt: TGTGCCAGCAGCCGGACTAGCGGGAGCACCCACGAGCAGTACTTC
j_call: TRBJ2-7
v_call: TRBV7-3
clone_size: NA
d_call: TRBD2

cdr3_aa: CASSETSGAYNEQFF
cdr3_nt: TGTGCCAGCAGTGAAACTAGCGGAGCCTACAATGAGCAGTTCTTC
j_call: TRBJ2-1
v_call: TRBV2
clone_size: NA
d_call: TRBD2

cdr3_aa: CASSVRYREGVNEQFF
cdr3_nt: TGTGCCAGCAGCGTTCGATATAGGGAAGGTGTCAATGAGCAGTTCTTC
j_call: TRBJ2-1
v_call: TRBV9
clone_size: NA
d_call: NA

cdr3_aa: CATSRGTESQPQHF
cdr3_nt: TGTGCCACCAGCAGAGGGACAGAAAGTCAGCCCCAGCATTTT
j_call: TRBJ1-5
v_call: TRBV15
clone_size: many
d_call: NA